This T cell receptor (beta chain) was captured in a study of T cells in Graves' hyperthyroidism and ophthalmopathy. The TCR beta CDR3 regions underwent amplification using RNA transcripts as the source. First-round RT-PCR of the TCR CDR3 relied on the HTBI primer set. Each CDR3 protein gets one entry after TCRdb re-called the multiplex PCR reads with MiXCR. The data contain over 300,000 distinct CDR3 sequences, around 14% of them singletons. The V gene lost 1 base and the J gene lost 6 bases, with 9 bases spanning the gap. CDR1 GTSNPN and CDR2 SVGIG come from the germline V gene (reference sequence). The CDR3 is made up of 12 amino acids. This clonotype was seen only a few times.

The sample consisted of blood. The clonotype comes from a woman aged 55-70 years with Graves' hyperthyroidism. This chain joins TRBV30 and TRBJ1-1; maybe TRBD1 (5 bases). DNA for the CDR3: TGTGCCTGGAGTGCCAGGGTGGCTGAAGCTTTCTTT. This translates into CAWSARVAEAFF.